This T cell receptor beta chain was identified in a study of shared clonotypes between healthy human individuals. Study context: A donor's plate count was three for CD4 naive and three for CD4 memory; CD8 naive had two and CD8 memory one. Study conclusions and caveats: Large depth notwithstanding, sorted-subset sequencing proved incomplete by rarefaction.

Naive CD8 cells comprised CD45RO-negative, CCR7-positively selected cells, excluding terminally differentiated effector memory CD45RA+ cells. Data came from immunoSEQ multiplex PCR; TCRdb stores just in-frame clones and leaves some out. The profile shows millions of clones, roughly 94% of them singletons. On this clone: Its target is not known.

This CDR3 spans 16 amino acids. Germline assignment: CDR1 LGHNT and CDR2 FRNRAP. The V and J ends lost 5 bases and 2 bases respectively, with 16 bases between them. The V and J genes are TRBV12-5 and TRBJ1-5; D is unresolved. The TCR comes from a man between 18 and 35 years old in good health. Sequenced input: naive CD8+ T cells sorted from blood. CDR3 sequence (DNA): TGTGCTAGTGGTCCCTTTGCTGGCTATGGCAATCAGCCCCAGCATTTT. The encoded protein is CASGPFAGYGNQPQHF.